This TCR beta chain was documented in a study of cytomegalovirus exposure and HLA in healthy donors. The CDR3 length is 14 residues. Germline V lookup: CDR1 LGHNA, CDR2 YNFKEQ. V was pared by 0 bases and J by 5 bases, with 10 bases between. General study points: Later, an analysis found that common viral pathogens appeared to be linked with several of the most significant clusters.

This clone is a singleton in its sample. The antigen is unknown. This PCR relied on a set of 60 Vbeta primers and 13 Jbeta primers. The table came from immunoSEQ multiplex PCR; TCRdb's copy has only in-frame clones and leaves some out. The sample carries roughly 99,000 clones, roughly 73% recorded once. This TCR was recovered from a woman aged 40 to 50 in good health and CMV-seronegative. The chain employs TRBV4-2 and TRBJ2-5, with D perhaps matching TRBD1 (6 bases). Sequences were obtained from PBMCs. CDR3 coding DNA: TGTGCCAGCAGCCAAGACACAGGGACGGAGACCCAGTACTTC. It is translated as CASSQDTGTETQYF.